These T cell receptor beta chains were read from a single sample in a study of blood T cell repertoires in COVID-19. Produced via immunoSEQ multiplex PCR; TCRdb's table is partial and in-frame only. The sample consists of about 260,000 clones, more than 75% of them appearing once. Material for sequencing was peripheral blood. Receptor source: a woman in her forties who had recovered from COVID-19. The CDR3 runs from the conserved cysteine through the conserved F or W. The order of the fields is D gene, clone size, V gene, J gene, CDR3 DNA, CDR3 protein. D genes are given only for firm matches. The size field is filled for only some rows; it gives once, few, many or a size class.

d_gene: TRBD2
abundance: .
v_gene: TRBV4-1
j_gene: TRBJ2-1
CDR3nt: TGCGCCAGCAGCCAATTATCTCTTCGGGCTAGCGGTTACAATGAGCAGTTCTTC
CDR3aa: CASSQLSLRASGYNEQFF

d_gene: .
abundance: .
v_gene: TRBV10-3
j_gene: TRBJ1-1
CDR3nt: TGTGCCATCAGTGAGGGGGGAGGACGAACTGAAGCTTTCTTT
CDR3aa: CAISEGGGRTEAFF

d_gene: TRBD1
abundance: .
v_gene: TRBV6-6
j_gene: TRBJ1-6
CDR3nt: TGTGTCGCCGGGGGGGCAGGGGGCTATAATTCACCCCTCCACTTT
CDR3aa: CVAGGAGGYNSPLHF

d_gene: TRBD2
abundance: few
v_gene: TRBV20-1
j_gene: TRBJ2-5
CDR3nt: TGCAGTGCTAGTATTATCGGGGGGGCGGGGACCCAGTACTTC
CDR3aa: CSASIIGGAGTQYF

d_gene: .
abundance: once
v_gene: TRBV7-9
j_gene: TRBJ2-7
CDR3nt: TGTGCCAGCAGCCCCCGCGGTAACAGGGCCCACGAGCAGTACTTC
CDR3aa: CASSPRGNRAHEQYF

d_gene: .
abundance: .
v_gene: TRBV6-5
j_gene: TRBJ2-1
CDR3nt: TGTGCCAGCACCACCGGGTCGCACAATGAGCAGTTCTTC
CDR3aa: CASTTGSHNEQFF

d_gene: .
abundance: .
v_gene: TRBV7-6
j_gene: TRBJ2-6
CDR3nt: TGTGCCAGCAGCCCCACCAGGGGAAATGCTGGGGCCAACGTCCTGACTTTC
CDR3aa: CASSPTRGNAGANVLTF

d_gene: TRBD2
abundance: .
v_gene: TRBV6-2/TRBV6-3
j_gene: TRBJ2-7
CDR3nt: TGTGCCAGCAGTTACAGCACGGGGGGCGAGCAGTACTTC
CDR3aa: CASSYSTGGEQYF

d_gene: TRBD2
abundance: .
v_gene: TRBV29-1
j_gene: TRBJ2-1
CDR3nt: TGCAGCGTTGTGGAGACTAGCCGAAGTGAGCAGTTCTTC
CDR3aa: CSVVETSRSEQFF

d_gene: TRBD1
abundance: .
v_gene: TRBV5-1
j_gene: TRBJ2-2
CDR3nt: TGCGCCAGCAGCTTCGCACAGGGGGCCATCGGGGAGCTGTTTTTT
CDR3aa: CASSFAQGAIGELFF

d_gene: TRBD1
abundance: .
v_gene: TRBV19
j_gene: TRBJ1-6
CDR3nt: TGTGCCAGTAGTATAGCCCAGGGGGCGCACTCACCCCTCCACTTT
CDR3aa: CASSIAQGAHSPLHF

d_gene: .
abundance: once
v_gene: TRBV12-3/TRBV12-4
j_gene: TRBJ1-1
CDR3nt: TGTGCCAGCAGTTTTATCTCAGGTCCTGAAGCTTTCTTT
CDR3aa: CASSFISGPEAFF

d_gene: .
abundance: .
v_gene: TRBV29-1
j_gene: TRBJ1-3
CDR3nt: TGCAGCGCGAAGGCAGGCTCTGCCTCTGGAAACACCATATATTTT
CDR3aa: CSAKAGSASGNTIYF

d_gene: .
abundance: .
v_gene: TRBV27
j_gene: TRBJ1-5
CDR3nt: TGTGCCAGCAGTTTATCTCCCGTGGGAGGCAATCAGCCCCAGCATTTT
CDR3aa: CASSLSPVGGNQPQHF

d_gene: TRBD1
abundance: .
v_gene: TRBV5-1
j_gene: TRBJ2-5
CDR3nt: TGCGCCAGCAGAAGCACCGGGACAGCCCAAGAGACCCAGTACTTC
CDR3aa: CASRSTGTAQETQYF

d_gene: .
abundance: .
v_gene: TRBV6-2/TRBV6-3
j_gene: TRBJ2-3
CDR3nt: TGTGCCAGCAGCCCATACCGGGGGGATACGCAGTATTTT
CDR3aa: CASSPYRGDTQYF

d_gene: TRBD1
abundance: .
v_gene: TRBV19
j_gene: TRBJ2-7
CDR3nt: TGTGCCAGTAGTTCACAGGGGGCGGGAGAGCAGTACTTC
CDR3aa: CASSSQGAGEQYF

d_gene: .
abundance: .
v_gene: TRBV5-1
j_gene: TRBJ2-5
CDR3nt: TGCGCCAGCGGAACTAGCTCCCAAGAGACCCAGTACTTC
CDR3aa: CASGTSSQETQYF

d_gene: .
abundance: .
v_gene: TRBV30
j_gene: TRBJ1-4
CDR3nt: TGTGCCTGGAGTGTACAAACGGGAGGAAAACTGTTTTTT
CDR3aa: CAWSVQTGGKLFF

d_gene: .
abundance: .
v_gene: TRBV18
j_gene: TRBJ1-5
CDR3nt: TGTGCCAGCTCACCCAATTTCCAGGGTGGAAATCAGCCCCAGCATTTT
CDR3aa: CASSPNFQGGNQPQHF

d_gene: TRBD1
abundance: .
v_gene: TRBV5-1
j_gene: TRBJ2-7
CDR3nt: TGCGCCAGCAGCTTGACTACAGGGGGCAGAAGGTTCGACGAGCAGTACTTC
CDR3aa: CASSLTTGGRRFDEQYF

d_gene: TRBD1
abundance: .
v_gene: TRBV4-1
j_gene: TRBJ2-1
CDR3nt: TGCGCCAGCAGCCAAGCTTCCGGGACAGGGCAGTTCTTC
CDR3aa: CASSQASGTGQFF

d_gene: .
abundance: once
v_gene: TRBV25-1
j_gene: TRBJ1-6
CDR3nt: TGTGCCAGCAGAACAGGGAACTCACCCCTCCACTTT
CDR3aa: CASRTGNSPLHF

d_gene: TRBD1
abundance: .
v_gene: TRBV27
j_gene: TRBJ1-2
CDR3nt: TGTGCCAGCAGTCCAATGCCGGGACAGGGGACCTATGGCTACACCTTC
CDR3aa: CASSPMPGQGTYGYTF

d_gene: .
abundance: once
v_gene: TRBV25-1
j_gene: TRBJ2-2
CDR3nt: TGTGCCAGCAGAGACACAGGGAACACCGGGGAGCTGTTTTTT
CDR3aa: CASRDTGNTGELFF

d_gene: .
abundance: .
v_gene: TRBV27
j_gene: TRBJ1-2
CDR3nt: TGTGCCAGCAGTCAGGACAGTAACTATGGCTACACCTTC
CDR3aa: CASSQDSNYGYTF

d_gene: .
abundance: once
v_gene: TRBV19
j_gene: TRBJ1-1
CDR3nt: TGTGCCAGCTCCGTAGACGGCGGGGGAACTGAAGCTTTCTTT
CDR3aa: CASSVDGGGTEAFF

d_gene: .
abundance: .
v_gene: TRBV13
j_gene: TRBJ2-5
CDR3nt: TGTGCCAGCAGCTCCGCCGGACTGCAAGAGACCCAGTACTTC
CDR3aa: CASSSAGLQETQYF

d_gene: .
abundance: .
v_gene: TRBV30
j_gene: TRBJ1-4
CDR3nt: TGTGCCACCGGAGAGTATGAAAAACTGTTTTTT
CDR3aa: CATGEYEKLFF

d_gene: TRBD2
abundance: .
v_gene: TRBV6-5
j_gene: TRBJ2-3
CDR3nt: TGTGCCAGCAGTTACGCGCGGGGGACGGATACGCAGTATTTT
CDR3aa: CASSYARGTDTQYF

d_gene: .
abundance: .
v_gene: TRBV6-6
j_gene: TRBJ1-2
CDR3nt: TGTGCCAGCAGTTACTCGGCGGGGTGGGGCTATGGCTACACCTTC
CDR3aa: CASSYSAGWGYGYTF

d_gene: TRBD1
abundance: .
v_gene: TRBV5-1
j_gene: TRBJ1-1
CDR3nt: TGCGCCAGCAAAAGGACAGGGGTGGACACTGAAGCTTTCTTT
CDR3aa: CASKRTGVDTEAFF

d_gene: .
abundance: .
v_gene: TRBV11-2
j_gene: TRBJ1-1
CDR3nt: TGTGCCAGCAGTTCCCTATCGAGGCGGACTGAAGCTTTCTTT
CDR3aa: CASSSLSRRTEAFF

d_gene: .
abundance: few
v_gene: TRBV6-4
j_gene: TRBJ2-3
CDR3nt: TGTGCCAGCAGTGACTCGCTACCTACGCTCCCGGATACGCAGTATTTT
CDR3aa: CASSDSLPTLPDTQYF

d_gene: TRBD1
abundance: .
v_gene: TRBV30
j_gene: TRBJ1-2
CDR3nt: TGTGCCTGGGGGACAGGACTGATCTATGGCTACACCTTC
CDR3aa: CAWGTGLIYGYTF

d_gene: TRBD1
abundance: .
v_gene: TRBV30
j_gene: TRBJ1-1
CDR3nt: TGTGCCTGGAAACAGGGGACTGAAGCTTTCTTT
CDR3aa: CAWKQGTEAFF

d_gene: TRBD1
abundance: .
v_gene: TRBV5-1
j_gene: TRBJ2-1
CDR3nt: TGCGCCAGCAGCTTGGCGGGACAGGGGTTCTACAATGAGCAGTTCTTC
CDR3aa: CASSLAGQGFYNEQFF

d_gene: .
abundance: .
v_gene: TRBV18
j_gene: TRBJ1-2
CDR3nt: TGTGCCAGCTCAGGGTCACCGACAGGTTACGTCGGCTACACCTTC
CDR3aa: CASSGSPTGYVGYTF

d_gene: .
abundance: .
v_gene: TRBV20-1
j_gene: TRBJ2-1
CDR3nt: TGCAGTGCTAGTACAGCGGCCGGAACCTACAATGAGCAGTTCTTC
CDR3aa: CSASTAAGTYNEQFF

d_gene: .
abundance: .
v_gene: TRBV14
j_gene: TRBJ2-3
CDR3nt: TGTGCCAGCAGCCACCCCACTAGCACAGATACGCAGTATTTT
CDR3aa: CASSHPTSTDTQYF

d_gene: .
abundance: .
v_gene: TRBV2
j_gene: TRBJ1-2
CDR3nt: TGTGCCAGCAGTGAAATTCAACAGGCTGGGTACACCTTC
CDR3aa: CASSEIQQAGYTF

d_gene: .
abundance: .
v_gene: TRBV7-3
j_gene: TRBJ2-1
CDR3nt: TGTGCCAGCAGCTTAACAAATGGGCAGTACAATGAGCAGTTCTTC
CDR3aa: CASSLTNGQYNEQFF

d_gene: .
abundance: .
v_gene: TRBV20-1
j_gene: TRBJ1-2
CDR3nt: TGCAGTGCTACAGTCACGTATGGCTACACCTTC
CDR3aa: CSATVTYGYTF

d_gene: .
abundance: .
v_gene: TRBV4-2
j_gene: TRBJ2-3
CDR3nt: TGTGCCAGCAGCCAAGATGAGGCAGATACGCAGTATTTT
CDR3aa: CASSQDEADTQYF

d_gene: .
abundance: .
v_gene: TRBV9
j_gene: TRBJ1-1
CDR3nt: TGTGCCAGCAGCCCTAGAGGGGGGGAGGAAGCTTTCTTT
CDR3aa: CASSPRGGEEAFF

d_gene: TRBD1
abundance: .
v_gene: TRBV6-4
j_gene: TRBJ1-1
CDR3nt: TGTGCCACCTCGACAGGGTCGACTGAAGCTTTCTTT
CDR3aa: CATSTGSTEAFF

d_gene: .
abundance: once
v_gene: TRBV5-6
j_gene: TRBJ1-1
CDR3nt: TGTGCCAGCAGCCTCTACAGGGAAGCTTTCTTT
CDR3aa: CASSLYREAFF

d_gene: TRBD1
abundance: .
v_gene: TRBV5-4
j_gene: TRBJ2-7
CDR3nt: TGTGCCAGCATGCGGACAGGCTCCTACGAGCAGTACTTC
CDR3aa: CASMRTGSYEQYF

d_gene: TRBD2
abundance: .
v_gene: TRBV7-3
j_gene: TRBJ2-3
CDR3nt: TGTGCCAGCAGGTTAGCGGGGGGGACAGATACGCAGTATTTT
CDR3aa: CASRLAGGTDTQYF

d_gene: .
abundance: .
v_gene: TRBV12-5
j_gene: TRBJ1-1
CDR3nt: TGTGCTAGTGGTTTGGTATTTTCGGGGGGGACTGAAGCTTTCTTT
CDR3aa: CASGLVFSGGTEAFF

d_gene: .
abundance: .
v_gene: TRBV21-1
j_gene: TRBJ2-5
CDR3nt: TGTGCCAGCAGCAAAACGGGGACTAGCGAGGGGGCCGAGACCCAGTACTTC
CDR3aa: CASSKTGTSEGAETQYF

d_gene: .
abundance: .
v_gene: TRBV13
j_gene: TRBJ2-1
CDR3nt: TGTGCCAGCAGCTTAGCGGGGGAAATCTACAATGAGCAGTTCTTC
CDR3aa: CASSLAGEIYNEQFF

d_gene: TRBD1
abundance: .
v_gene: TRBV30
j_gene: TRBJ1-2
CDR3nt: TGTGCCTGGAGCAGGGACAGACGTAACTATGGCTACACCTTC
CDR3aa: CAWSRDRRNYGYTF

d_gene: .
abundance: .
v_gene: TRBV30
j_gene: TRBJ1-2
CDR3nt: TGTGCCTGGAGTCCTTGGGGGGTAGGCTATGGCTACACCTTC
CDR3aa: CAWSPWGVGYGYTF

d_gene: .
abundance: .
v_gene: TRBV5-1
j_gene: TRBJ2-2
CDR3nt: TGCGCCAGCAGCTTGGTCGGACAGAACACCGGGGAGCTGTTTTTT
CDR3aa: CASSLVGQNTGELFF

d_gene: .
abundance: .
v_gene: TRBV19
j_gene: TRBJ1-5
CDR3nt: TGTGCCAGTAGATCCTACGACAGTAGCAATCAGCCCCAGCATTTT
CDR3aa: CASRSYDSSNQPQHF

d_gene: TRBD1
abundance: .
v_gene: TRBV10-2
j_gene: TRBJ2-7
CDR3nt: TGCGCCAGCAACAGGGGGTACGAGCAGTACTTC
CDR3aa: CASNRGYEQYF

d_gene: .
abundance: .
v_gene: TRBV25-1
j_gene: TRBJ1-3
CDR3nt: TGTGCCAGCAGCTTGATAGAGGGTACTGGAAACACCATATATTTT
CDR3aa: CASSLIEGTGNTIYF

d_gene: .
abundance: .
v_gene: TRBV28
j_gene: TRBJ1-5
CDR3nt: TGTGCCAGCAGTTTATCACTCCGCAATCAGCCCCAGCATTTT
CDR3aa: CASSLSLRNQPQHF

d_gene: TRBD1
abundance: .
v_gene: TRBV30
j_gene: TRBJ1-5
CDR3nt: TGTGCCTGGAGTCTCTCGACAGGGGATCAGCCCCAGCATTTT
CDR3aa: CAWSLSTGDQPQHF